These 28 T cell receptor beta chains share one sample of origin, sequenced in a study of cytomegalovirus exposure and HLA in healthy donors. Generated by immunoSEQ multiplex PCR, the TCRdb table keeps only in-frame clones and is missing some. The sample contains over 200,000 clones, about 90% of which appear only once. The sample taken for sequencing was PBMCs. All receptors come from a woman under 30 in good health and CMV-seronegative.

The chain employs TRBV7-2 and TRBJ2-2; 7 nucleotides align to TRBD1. The CDR3 consists of 14 residues. Germline V gene lookup returns CDR1 SGHTA and CDR2 FQGNSA. The V segment lost 4 bases and the J segment 6 bases; nucleotides outside the gene matches: 5. This CDR3 is CASSYRGGSGELFF. The CDR3 DNA reads TGTGCCAGCAGCTACAGGGGCGGTTCCGGGGAGCTGTTTTTT.

J is TRBJ2-3 and V is TRBV28; 11 positions agree with TRBD1. J was trimmed by 5 bases and V by 3 bases; bases with no gene match: 10. This CDR3 is built from 17 residues. CDR1 and CDR2 from the germline V gene are MDHEN and SYDVKM. DNA for the CDR3: TGTGCCAGCAGTTTGAGAAAGGACAGGGGGCGCAGAGATACGCAGTATTTT. It is translated as CASSLRKDRGRRDTQYF.

This chain joins TRBV15 and TRBJ2-7, with D perhaps matching TRBD1 (6 bases). The CDR3 consists of 15 residues. Trimming removed 1 base from V and 4 bases from J, with 14 bases in between. Per germline, CDR1 LNHNV and CDR2 YYDKDF (reference sequence). The CDR3 DNA reads as TGTGCCACCAGCAGAGGGACAGCTACCTCTTACGAGCAGTACTTC. Residues: CATSRGTATSYEQYF.

J is TRBJ2-7 and V is TRBV4-3; D not resolved. CDR3 length: 14 amino acids. CDR1 and CDR2 from the germline V gene are LGHNA and YSLEER. The V and J ends lost 1 base and 2 bases respectively, with 9 bases between them. This CDR3 is CASSQGLFPYEQYF. The CDR3 DNA follows: TGCGCCAGCAGCCAAGGACTGTTCCCCTACGAGCAGTACTTC.

This rearrangement joins TRBV5-4 to TRBJ1-2, with 7 nucleotides matching TRBD1. CDR1 is SGHNT and CDR2 is YYREEE in the germline V gene (reference sequence). This CDR3 has 13 amino acids. Trimming removed 4 bases from V and 8 bases from J; junction bases left unmatched: 8. CDR3 in amino acids: CASSPRDRGGYTF. CDR3 nucleotide sequence: TGTGCCAGCAGCCCGAGGGACAGAGGAGGCTACACCTTC. Full variable domain (outside the CDR3, taken from reference TRBV5-4 and TRBJ1-2): ETGVTQSPTHLIKTRGQQVTLRCSSQSGHNTVSWYQQALGQGPQFIFQYYREEENGRGNFPPRFSGLQFPNYSSELNVNALELDDSALYLCASSPRDRGGYTFGSGTRLTVV.

The rearrangement joins TRBV7-9 to TRBJ2-3; 10 positions agree with TRBD1. The germline gives CDR1 SEHNR, CDR2 FQNEAQ (reference sequence). CDR3 length equals 18 residues. After removal of 10 bases from V and 0 bases from J, the junction contained 16 bases not matched to a gene. For the CDR3, the DNA is TGTGCCACTCCTTCGGGACAGGGGCCAAGGCCTAGCACAGATACGCAGTATTTT. It codes for CATPSGQGPRPSTDTQYF. Full variable domain (missing parts from reference TRBV7-9 and TRBJ2-3): DTGVSQNPRHKITKRGQNVTFRCDPISEHNRLYWYRQTLGQGPEFLTYFQNEAQLEKSRLLSDRFSAERPKGSFSTLEIQRTEQGDSAMYLCATPSGQGPRPSTDTQYFGPGTRLTVL.

This clone appeared a single time. The rearrangement uses TRBV6-1 and TRBJ2-2, with a tentative D call TRBD1 (6 bases). Germline values: CDR1 MNHNS, CDR2 SASEGT. CDR3 length: 15 amino acids. The V end was cut by 1 base, the J end by 4 bases, with 10 bases between. The CDR3 is CASSEVGQSTGELFF. The CDR3 DNA reads TGTGCCAGCAGTGAAGTGGGACAATCCACCGGGGAGCTGTTTTTT.

V gene TRBV27 combines with J gene TRBJ2-7; D unclear. The germline gives CDR1 MNHEY, CDR2 SMNVEV (reference sequence). This CDR3 is built from 14 residues. Trimming removed 4 bases at V and 0 bases at J, with 10 bases between. The CDR3 protein is CASSSDIGSYEQYF. The CDR3, as DNA: TGTGCCAGCAGTTCCGATATCGGCTCCTACGAGCAGTACTTC.

J is TRBJ2-1 and V is TRBV4-2, with 14 positions matching TRBD2. This CDR3 spans 17 amino acids. CDR1 is LGHNA and CDR2 is YNFKEQ in the germline V gene. V trimming: 0 bases; J trimming: 9 bases; junction bases outside the gene matches: 7. The CDR3 region is CASSQELAGLAGAEQFF. The CDR3, as DNA: TGTGCCAGCAGCCAAGAACTGGCGGGACTAGCGGGGGCTGAGCAGTTCTTC.

This chain joins TRBV4-1 and TRBJ1-1; D might be TRBD1 (5 bases). Trimming shortened V by 4 bases and J by 5 bases, and 14 bases separated the two germline ends. The CDR3 extends over 14 amino acids. Germline values: CDR1 MGHRA, CDR2 YSYEKL. The CDR3 bases are TGCGCCAGCAGCCCCCCAAGCAGGGTTACTGAAGCTTTCTTT. Its protein product is CASSPPSRVTEAFF.

V usage is TRBV25-1 and J usage is TRBJ2-3, with TRBD2 matching 11 bases. Germline loops: CDR1 MGHDK, CDR2 SYGVNS. The CDR3 is 15 amino acids. V shed 9 bases and J 4 bases; nucleotides not matched to a gene: 9. This CDR3 reads CASIGTSGRPDTQYF. CDR3 nucleotide sequence: TGTGCCAGTATCGGAACTAGCGGGAGACCAGATACGCAGTATTTT.

V is TRBV28 and J is TRBJ2-5; D perhaps matches TRBD1 (6 bases). CDR1 MDHEN and CDR2 SYDVKM come from the germline V gene. The CDR3 spans 15 residues. Trimming took off 3 bases at V and 3 bases at J, with 14 bases between the two ends. As DNA, the CDR3 is TGTGCCAGCAGTTTCATTGGGAAGGGGGAAGAGACCCAGTACTTC. The encoded protein is CASSFIGKGEETQYF.

The chain employs TRBV5-1 and TRBJ2-3; TRBD2 matches 10 bases. V trimming: 2 bases; J trimming: 2 bases; junction bases outside the gene matches: 8. Germline CDR1 SGHRS, CDR2 YFSETQ. There are 17 residues in the CDR3. Here the CDR3 reads CASSFFGLADHTDTQYF. The CDR3, as DNA: TGCGCCAGCAGCTTTTTTGGACTAGCGGACCACACAGATACGCAGTATTTT.

V and J are TRBV25-1 and TRBJ1-1; no clear D gene. Germline V gene sequence: CDR1 MGHDK, CDR2 SYGVNS. The CDR3 consists of 15 residues. Trimming took off 0 bases at V and 9 bases at J, with 17 bases between the two ends. The DNA of the CDR3 is TGTGCCAGCAGTGAATATAAGGGCGCTTTGACTAAAGCTTTCTTT. Its protein product is CASSEYKGALTKAFF.

This chain links TRBV7-2 with TRBJ2-4, with 10 nucleotides matching TRBD1. This CDR3 region has 18 residues. Per germline, CDR1 SGHTA and CDR2 FQGNSA. J gave up 1 base and V 1 base, and 7 bases lay outside the gene matches. The DNA for the CDR3 is TGTGCCAGCAGCTTAGGGACAGGGGGGTTGGGGGCCAAAAACATTCAGTACTTC. Protein: CASSLGTGGLGAKNIQYF. The variable domain in full, with the rest retrieved from reference TRBV7-2 and TRBJ2-4, is GAGVSQSPSNKVTEKGKDVELRCDPISGHTALYWYRQSLGQGLEFLIYFQGNSAPDKSGLPSDRFSAERTGGSVSTLTIQRTQQEDSAVYLCASSLGTGGLGAKNIQYFGAGTRLSVL.

The gene calls are TRBV9 and TRBJ1-5; D is uncertain. Trimming removed 2 bases at V and 4 bases at J, with 7 bases between. CDR1 is SGDLS and CDR2 is YYNGEE in the germline V gene. CDR3 length: 13 amino acids. CDR3 region: CASSVSPNQPQHF. CDR3 nucleotide sequence: TGTGCCAGCAGCGTCAGTCCGAATCAGCCCCAGCATTTT.

The chain uses TRBV5-4 and TRBJ2-7, with TRBD1 identical over 8 bases. Germline CDR1 is SGHNT and CDR2 is YYREEE (reference sequence). The CDR3 has 13 residues. V was clipped by 4 bases and J by 6 bases; unmatched bases: 6. This CDR3 is CASSLTGVGEQYF. CDR3 sequence (DNA): TGTGCCAGCAGCCTGACAGGGGTTGGCGAGCAGTACTTC.

This clone was counted between two and nine times. The chain employs TRBV7-2 and TRBJ2-7; 7 bases align to TRBD1. Trimming at V came to 5 bases and at J to 4 bases, leaving 14 bases not matched to a gene. The germline gives CDR1 SGHTA, CDR2 FQGNSA. This CDR3 region has 16 residues. CDR3 protein: CASSMGETGFGYEQYF. DNA of the CDR3: TGTGCCAGCAGCATGGGGGAGACAGGGTTTGGGTACGAGCAGTACTTC.

This chain connects TRBV7-9 to TRBJ2-7; 7 bases fit TRBD1. This CDR3 has 15 residues. Germline lookup yields CDR1 SEHNR and CDR2 FQNEAQ (reference sequence). The ends lost 1 base at V and 3 bases at J; junction bases unmatched: 6. For the CDR3, the DNA is TGTGCCAGCAGCTTAGGTTCAGGGGGATTCTACGAGCAGTACTTC. Encoded protein: CASSLGSGGFYEQYF.

The chain links TRBV19 to TRBJ2-7, with no clear D. CDR1 is LNHDA, CDR2 SQIVND, per germline (reference sequence). V lost 6 bases and J lost 3, with 6 bases in between. This CDR3 is built from 11 residues. CDR3 nucleotides: TGTGCCAGTAGGGGCCGCTACGAGCAGTACTTC. This sequence encodes CASRGRYEQYF.

This clone was observed once. This chain uses TRBV6-5 with TRBJ2-7; TRBD1 is a possible D gene (5 bases). CDR3 length: 14 residues. With 0 bases removed from V and 4 bases from J, the gap between germline ends came to 10 bases. Germline values: CDR1 MNHEY, CDR2 SVGAGI. This chain's CDR3 is CASSYSGVQYEQYF. The CDR3 coding sequence is TGTGCCAGCAGTTACTCAGGGGTTCAGTACGAGCAGTACTTC.

CDR3 in amino acids: CASNRFGQINTGELFF. The CDR3 DNA reads as TGTGCCAGCAATCGTTTTGGACAGATAAACACCGGGGAGCTGTTTTTT. V gene TRBV27 combines with J gene TRBJ2-2; D perhaps matches TRBD1 (6 bases). The CDR3 consists of 16 residues. The germline V gene encodes CDR1 MNHEY and CDR2 SMNVEV (reference sequence). The V gene lost 7 bases and the J gene lost 2 bases, with 17 bases spanning the gap.

This chain links TRBV29-1 with TRBJ2-5; D may be TRBD1 (6 bases). The CDR3 totals 14 residues. V lost 4 bases, J lost 2 bases, and 14 bases lay in between. Germline CDR1 reads SQVTM; CDR2 reads ANQGSEA. The CDR3 reads CSVGPGGLQETQYF. In DNA form, the CDR3 reads TGCAGCGTTGGCCCTGGGGGCCTTCAAGAGACCCAGTACTTC.

The CDR3 sequence is CASSSGLAGGEQFF. The CDR3 nucleotides are TGTGCCAGCAGCTCGGGACTAGCGGGAGGTGAGCAGTTCTTC. This chain joins TRBV5-8 and TRBJ2-1, with 15 bases that match TRBD2. This CDR3 contains 14 residues. V shed 3 bases and J 9 bases; nucleotides not matched to a gene: 1. Germline CDR1 reads SGHTS; CDR2 reads YDEGEE.

V and J are TRBV4-2 and TRBJ1-5, with unresolved D. The V gene's germline CDR1 is LGHNA and CDR2 YNFKEQ. V lost 4 bases and J lost 4, with 11 bases in between. CDR3 size: 14 residues. In DNA, the CDR3 is TGTGCCAGCAGCCCTGCCAGGAATAATCAGCCCCAGCATTTT. It is translated as CASSPARNNQPQHF.

This sequence joins TRBV10-3 and TRBJ2-3; 8 bases line up with TRBD1. The V segment lost 4 bases and the J segment 0 bases; nucleotides outside the gene matches: 3. Germline lookup yields CDR1 ENHRY and CDR2 SYGVKD. This CDR3 is built from 15 residues. DNA for the CDR3: TGTGCCATCAGTGGGGACAGGACTAGCACAGATACGCAGTATTTT. This sequence encodes CAISGDRTSTDTQYF.

The V call is TRBV27, the J call TRBJ1-2, with 8 bases fitting TRBD1. V was clipped by 6 bases and J by 4 bases; unmatched bases: 10. The CDR3 runs 15 residues. Germline assignment: CDR1 MNHEY and CDR2 SMNVEV (reference sequence). The DNA of the CDR3 is TGTGCCAGCAGGCTACAGGGGGAGAGGGGCTATGGCTACACCTTC. This translates into CASRLQGERGYGYTF.

Concerning this clone itself: This CDR3 is also generated by other DNA sequences in the sample. The chain recombines TRBV5-6 with TRBJ1-1; D not certain. V was trimmed by 0 bases and J by 1 base, leaving 4 bases between them. Germline V gene lookup returns CDR1 SGHDT and CDR2 YYEEEE. This CDR3 is 13 amino acids long. In DNA, the CDR3 is TGTGCCAGCAGCTTGGCGGGGAACACTGAAGCTTTCTTT. Its protein product is CASSLAGNTEAFF.